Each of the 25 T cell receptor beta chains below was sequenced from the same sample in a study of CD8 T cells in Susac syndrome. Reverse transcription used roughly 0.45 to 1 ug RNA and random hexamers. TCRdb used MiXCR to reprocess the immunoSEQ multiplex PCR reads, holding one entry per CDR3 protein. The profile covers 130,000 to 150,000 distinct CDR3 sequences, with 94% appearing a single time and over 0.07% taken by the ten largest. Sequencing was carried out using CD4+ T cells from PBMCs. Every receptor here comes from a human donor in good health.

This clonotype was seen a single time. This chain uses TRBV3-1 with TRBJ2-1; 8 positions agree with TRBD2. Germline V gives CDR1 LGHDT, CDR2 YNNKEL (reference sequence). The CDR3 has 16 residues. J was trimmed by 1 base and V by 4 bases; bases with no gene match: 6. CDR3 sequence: CASSPTPGGSYNEQFF. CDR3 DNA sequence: TGTGCCAGCAGCCCTACTCCGGGAGGGTCCTACAATGAGCAGTTCTTC.

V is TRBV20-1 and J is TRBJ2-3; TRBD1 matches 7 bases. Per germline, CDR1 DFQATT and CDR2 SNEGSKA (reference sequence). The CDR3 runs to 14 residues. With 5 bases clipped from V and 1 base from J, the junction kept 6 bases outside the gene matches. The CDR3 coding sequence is TGCAGTGCTTCTCCAGGGACAGGCACAGATACGCAGTATTTT. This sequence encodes CSASPGTGTDTQYF.

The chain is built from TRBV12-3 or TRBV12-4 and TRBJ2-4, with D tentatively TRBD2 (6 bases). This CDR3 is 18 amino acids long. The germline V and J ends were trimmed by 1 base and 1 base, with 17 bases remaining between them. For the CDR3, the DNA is TGTGCCAGCAGTTTAGGTATTGTAGCGGCCTGGGCCAAAAACATTCAGTACTTC. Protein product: CASSLGIVAAWAKNIQYF.

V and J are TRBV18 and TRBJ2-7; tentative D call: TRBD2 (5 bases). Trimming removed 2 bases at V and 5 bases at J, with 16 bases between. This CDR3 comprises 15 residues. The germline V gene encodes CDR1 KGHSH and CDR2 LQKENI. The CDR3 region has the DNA TGTGCCAGCTCACCAGTCGTTCCGGAGGCGGACGAGCAGTACTTC. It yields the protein CASSPVVPEADEQYF.

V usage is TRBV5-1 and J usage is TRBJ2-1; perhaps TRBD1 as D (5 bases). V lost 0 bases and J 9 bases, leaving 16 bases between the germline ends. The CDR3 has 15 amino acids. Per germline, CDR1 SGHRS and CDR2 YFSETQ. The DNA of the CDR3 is TGCGCCAGCAGCTTGGTTCTAAGGGGCAACGCTGAGCAGTTCTTC. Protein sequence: CASSLVLRGNAEQFF.

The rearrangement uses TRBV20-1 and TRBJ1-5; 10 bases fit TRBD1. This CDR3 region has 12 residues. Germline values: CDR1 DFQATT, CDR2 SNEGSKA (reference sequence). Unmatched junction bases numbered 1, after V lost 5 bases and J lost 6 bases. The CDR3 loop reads CSAGTGAQPQHF. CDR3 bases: TGCAGTGCTGGGACAGGGGCTCAGCCCCAGCATTTT.

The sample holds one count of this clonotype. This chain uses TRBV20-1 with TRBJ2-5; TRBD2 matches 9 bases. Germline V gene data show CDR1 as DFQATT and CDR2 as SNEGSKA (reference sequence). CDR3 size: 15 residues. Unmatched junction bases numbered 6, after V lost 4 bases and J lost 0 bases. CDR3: CSATTSGWYQETQYF. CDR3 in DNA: TGCAGTGCTACAACTAGCGGGTGGTACCAAGAGACCCAGTACTTC.

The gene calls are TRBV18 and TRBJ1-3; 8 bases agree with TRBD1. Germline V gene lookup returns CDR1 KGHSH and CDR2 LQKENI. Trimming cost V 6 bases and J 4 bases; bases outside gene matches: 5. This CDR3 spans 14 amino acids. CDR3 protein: CASSPDRAGNTIYF. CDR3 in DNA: TGTGCCAGCTCGCCGGACAGGGCCGGAAACACCATATATTTT.

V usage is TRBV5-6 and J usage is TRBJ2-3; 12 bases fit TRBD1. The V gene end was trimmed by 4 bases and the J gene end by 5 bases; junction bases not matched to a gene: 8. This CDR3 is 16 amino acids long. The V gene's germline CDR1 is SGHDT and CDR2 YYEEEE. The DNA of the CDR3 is TGTGCCAGCAGCACCCGGGACAGGGGGCGCGTAGATACGCAGTATTTT. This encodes CASSTRDRGRVDTQYF.

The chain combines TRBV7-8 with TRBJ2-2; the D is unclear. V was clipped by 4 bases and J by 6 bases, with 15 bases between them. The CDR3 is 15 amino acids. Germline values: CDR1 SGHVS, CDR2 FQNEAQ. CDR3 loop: CASSSPRVRPGELFF. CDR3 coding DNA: TGTGCCAGCAGCTCCCCAAGGGTGCGCCCCGGGGAGCTGTTTTTT.

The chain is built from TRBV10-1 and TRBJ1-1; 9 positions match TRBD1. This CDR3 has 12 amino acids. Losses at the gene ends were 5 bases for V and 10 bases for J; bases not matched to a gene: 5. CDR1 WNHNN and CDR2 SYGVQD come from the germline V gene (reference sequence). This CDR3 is CASSMGTGTAFF. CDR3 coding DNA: TGCGCCAGCAGTATGGGGACAGGGACAGCTTTCTTT.

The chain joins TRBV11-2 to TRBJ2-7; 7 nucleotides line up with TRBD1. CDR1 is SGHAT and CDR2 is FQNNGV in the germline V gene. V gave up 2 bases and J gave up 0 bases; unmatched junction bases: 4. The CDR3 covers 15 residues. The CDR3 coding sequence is TGTGCCAGCAGCTTATGGGGGACAGCCTCCTACGAGCAGTACTTC. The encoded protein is CASSLWGTASYEQYF.

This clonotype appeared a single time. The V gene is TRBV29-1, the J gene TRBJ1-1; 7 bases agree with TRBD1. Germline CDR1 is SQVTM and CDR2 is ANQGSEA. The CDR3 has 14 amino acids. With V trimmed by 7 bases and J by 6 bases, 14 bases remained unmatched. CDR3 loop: CSANPGGARPEAFF. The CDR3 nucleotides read TGCAGCGCTAACCCAGGGGGGGCGCGGCCTGAAGCTTTCTTT. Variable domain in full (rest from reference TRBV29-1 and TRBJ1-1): SAVISQKPSRDICQRGTSLTIQCQVDSQVTMMFWYRQQPGQSLTLIATANQGSEATYESGFVIDKFPISRPNLTFSTLTVSNMSPEDSSIYLCSANPGGARPEAFFGQGTRLTVV.

CDR3 in DNA: TGTGCCTGGAGTGGGTTCGGGACAGGGCTTCGCAATCAGCCCCAGCATTTT. Protein product: CAWSGFGTGLRNQPQHF. V is TRBV30 and J is TRBJ1-5, with 9 bases fitting TRBD1. V lost 1 base, J lost 2 bases, and 9 bases stayed unmatched. CDR1 and CDR2 from the germline V gene are GTSNPN and SVGIG (reference sequence). The CDR3 extends over 17 amino acids.

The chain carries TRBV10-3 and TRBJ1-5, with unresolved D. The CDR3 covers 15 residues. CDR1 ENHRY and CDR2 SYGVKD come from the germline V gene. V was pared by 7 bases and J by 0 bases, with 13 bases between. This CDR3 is CAIKPGGNSNQPQHF. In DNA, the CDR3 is TGTGCCATCAAGCCCGGCGGTAATAGCAATCAGCCCCAGCATTTT.

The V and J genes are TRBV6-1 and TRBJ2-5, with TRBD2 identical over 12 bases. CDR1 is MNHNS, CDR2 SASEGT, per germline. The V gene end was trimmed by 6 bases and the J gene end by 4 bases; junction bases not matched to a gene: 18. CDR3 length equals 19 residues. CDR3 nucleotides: TGTGCCAGCAGCCCACCTAGGGGTCGACTAGCGGGAGTAGGAGAGACCCAGTACTTC. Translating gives CASSPPRGRLAGVGETQYF.

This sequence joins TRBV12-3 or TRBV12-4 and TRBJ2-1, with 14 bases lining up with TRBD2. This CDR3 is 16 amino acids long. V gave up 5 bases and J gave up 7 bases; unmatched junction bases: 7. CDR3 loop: CASSRRLAGGENEQFF. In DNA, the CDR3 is TGTGCCAGCAGTCGCCGACTAGCGGGAGGGGAGAATGAGCAGTTCTTC.

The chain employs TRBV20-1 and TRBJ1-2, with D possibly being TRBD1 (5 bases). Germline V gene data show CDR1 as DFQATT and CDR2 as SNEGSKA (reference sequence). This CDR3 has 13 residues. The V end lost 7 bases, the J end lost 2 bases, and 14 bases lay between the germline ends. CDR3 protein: CSVPSGQNYGYTF. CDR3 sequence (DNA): TGCAGTGTCCCGTCGGGGCAGAACTATGGCTACACCTTC.

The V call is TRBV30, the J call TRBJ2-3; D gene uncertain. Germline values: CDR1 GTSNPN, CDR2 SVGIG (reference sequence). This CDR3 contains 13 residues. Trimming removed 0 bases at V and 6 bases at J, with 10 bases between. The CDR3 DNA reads TGTGCCTGGAGTGTACGGATTTCCGATACGCAGTATTTT. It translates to CAWSVRISDTQYF.

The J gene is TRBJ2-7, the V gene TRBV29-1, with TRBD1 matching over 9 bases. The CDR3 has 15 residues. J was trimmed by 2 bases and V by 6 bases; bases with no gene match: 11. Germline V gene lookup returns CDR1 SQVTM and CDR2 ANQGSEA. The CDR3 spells CSVSKGTGPPYEQYF. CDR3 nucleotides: TGCAGCGTCAGCAAGGGGACAGGGCCCCCCTACGAGCAGTACTTC.

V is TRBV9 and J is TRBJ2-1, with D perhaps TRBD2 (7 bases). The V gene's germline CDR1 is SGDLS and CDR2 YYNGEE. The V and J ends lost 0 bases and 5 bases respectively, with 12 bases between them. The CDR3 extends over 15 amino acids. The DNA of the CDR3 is TGTGCCAGCAGCGTAGGGACTAGGGGGGACAATGAGCAGTTCTTC. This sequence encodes CASSVGTRGDNEQFF. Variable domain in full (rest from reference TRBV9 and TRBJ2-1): DSGVTQTPKHLITATGQRVTLRCSPRSGDLSVYWYQQSLDQGLQFLIQYYNGEERAKGNILERFSAQQFPDLHSELNLSSLELGDSALYFCASSVGTRGDNEQFFGPGTRLTVL.

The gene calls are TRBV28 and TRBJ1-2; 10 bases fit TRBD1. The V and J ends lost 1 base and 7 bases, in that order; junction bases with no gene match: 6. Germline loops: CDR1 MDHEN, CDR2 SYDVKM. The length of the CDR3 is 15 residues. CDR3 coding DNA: TGTGCCAGCAGTTTATTGACAGGGGGCGGGGTTGGCTACACCTTC. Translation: CASSLLTGGGVGYTF.

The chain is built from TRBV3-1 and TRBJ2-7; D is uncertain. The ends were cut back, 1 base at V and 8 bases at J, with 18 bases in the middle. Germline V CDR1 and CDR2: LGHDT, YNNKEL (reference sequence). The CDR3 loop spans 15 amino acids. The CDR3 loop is CASSQAPTLSHQQYF. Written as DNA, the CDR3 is TGTGCCAGCAGCCAAGCGCCGACCTTATCACATCAGCAGTACTTC.

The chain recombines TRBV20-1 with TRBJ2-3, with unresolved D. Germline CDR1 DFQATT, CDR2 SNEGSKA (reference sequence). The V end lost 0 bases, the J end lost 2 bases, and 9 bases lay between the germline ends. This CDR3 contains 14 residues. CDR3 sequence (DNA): TGCAGTGCTAGAGAGGCGAGGTACACAGATACGCAGTATTTT. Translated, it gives CSAREARYTDTQYF.

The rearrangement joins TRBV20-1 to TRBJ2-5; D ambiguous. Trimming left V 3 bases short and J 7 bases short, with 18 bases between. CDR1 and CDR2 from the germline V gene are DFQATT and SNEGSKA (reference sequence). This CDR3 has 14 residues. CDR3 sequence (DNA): TGCAGTGCTAGCCTCACCGACTTGTACGGGACCCAGTACTTC. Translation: CSASLTDLYGTQYF.